The source of this T cell receptor beta chain is a study of technical replicates of blood from a handful of donors. TCRdb's table, derived via immunoSEQ multiplex PCR, lists solely in-frame clones and lacks some. The sample has under 80,000 clones; around 97% are singletons. The J segment lost 10 bases and the V segment lost 6 bases, leaving 3 bases of the junction unmatched. The CDR3 has 11 amino acids. CDR1 MNHNY and CDR2 SVGAGI come from the germline V gene (reference sequence). V gene TRBV6-6 combines with J gene TRBJ1-5, with 7 nucleotides matching TRBD1. The sequencing input was T cells isolated from PBMCs. The source of this sequence is a human donor in good health. As DNA, the CDR3 is TGTGCCAGCAGCAACAGGGGTCCCCAGCATTTT. Translation: CASSNRGPQHF.